The next 32 T cell receptor beta chains were all read from a single sample in a study of T-cell memory formation after mild COVID-19. TCRdb re-analysed the 5' RACE reads in MiXCR, keeping a single row per CDR3 protein. Of just under 350,000 distinct CDR3 sequences detected, 13% appear once; the ten largest clones hold roughly 23%. Specimen: PBMCs or a T cell subset sorted from them (not recorded which). The source is a man aged 18-30 years who had mild COVID-19 (a few samples of this study predate the infection). Cell type and time point are not known.

This clonotype was counted at least ten times. The V gene is TRBV7-9, the J gene TRBJ1-1; D unclear. The germline CDR1 and CDR2 sequences are SEHNR and FQNEAQ (reference sequence). V lost 5 bases to trimming and J lost 5 bases, with 9 bases between them. The CDR3 has 12 residues. DNA of the CDR3: TGTGCCAGCAGCCTAAGAACTACTGAAGCTTTCTTT. It codes for CASSLRTTEAFF.

This clonotype was detected a few times. The junction differs from germline at one of its ends, possibly a read error. The CDR3 here is CASRIGTHQETQYF. The CDR3 DNA reads TGTGCCAGTCGTATCGGGACTCATCAAGAGACCCAGTACTTC. This chain joins TRBV19 and TRBJ2-5, with a possible D match to TRBD2 (6 bases). CDR3 length: 14 residues. Germline CDR1 and CDR2: LNHDA and SQIVND (reference sequence). The whole variable domain, filled in from reference TRBV19 and TRBJ2-5, reads DGGITQSPKYLFRKEGQNVTLSCEQNLNHDAMYWYRQDPGQGLRLIYYSQIVNDFQKGDIAEGYSVSREKKESFPLTVTSAQKNPTAFYLCASRIGTHQETQYFGPGTRLLVL.

This clonotype showed up just a few times. The V call is TRBV7-2, the J call TRBJ1-2; the D is unclear. Deletions cut 6 bases from V and 0 bases from J, with 8 bases between. CDR1 is SGHTA and CDR2 is FQGNSA in the germline V gene. The CDR3 is 13 residues long. The CDR3 spells CASSFQANYGYTF. CDR3 in DNA: TGTGCCAGCAGTTTCCAGGCTAACTATGGCTACACCTTC.

The genes are TRBV27 and TRBJ1-4, with a possible D match to TRBD1 (6 bases). The ends were cut back, 1 base at V and 7 bases at J, with 10 bases in the middle. The CDR3 loop spans 14 amino acids. From germline, CDR1 is MNHEY and CDR2 SMNVEV (reference sequence). CDR3 region: CASSLYREGEKLFF. For the CDR3, the DNA is TGTGCCAGCAGTTTATACAGGGAGGGTGAAAAACTGTTTTTT.

The rearrangement joins TRBV5-8 to TRBJ2-5; D remains ambiguous. Germline-derived CDR1 and CDR2 are SGHTS and YDEGEE. V lost 0 bases and J 2 bases, leaving 14 bases between the germline ends. CDR3 length equals 16 residues. CDR3 region: CASSLGRGPTQETQYF. CDR3 DNA sequence: TGTGCCAGCAGCTTGGGTCGTGGACCTACACAAGAGACCCAGTACTTC.

This clonotype has a handful of counts. The rearrangement links TRBV15 to TRBJ2-7; D may be TRBD2 (5 bases). The V gene lost 0 bases and the J gene lost 5 bases, with 8 bases spanning the gap. Germline CDR1 reads LNHNV; CDR2 reads YYDKDF (reference sequence). The CDR3 contains 13 residues. In DNA form, the CDR3 reads TGTGCCACCAGCAGAGATTGGAGGAACGAGCAGTACGTC. This sequence encodes CATSRDWRNEQYV.

The chain uses TRBV24-1 and TRBJ1-3; a possible D gene is TRBD1 (6 bases). The germline gives CDR1 KGHDR, CDR2 SFDVKD. Trimming took off 4 bases at V and 0 bases at J, with 15 bases between the two ends. This CDR3 has 17 amino acids. CDR3 in amino acids: CATSEGTTGRSGNTIYF. The CDR3 nucleotides are TGTGCCACCAGTGAGGGAACGACAGGACGCTCTGGAAACACCATATATTTT.

CDR3 in amino acids: CASRRRDRSTDTQYF. The CDR3 region has the DNA TGTGCCAGCAGGCGCCGGGACCGGAGCACAGATACGCAGTATTTT. This chain links TRBV7-2 with TRBJ2-3, with D perhaps being TRBD1 or TRBD2 (5 bases each). The CDR3 is 15 amino acids. CDR1 is SGHTA, CDR2 FQGNSA, per germline. V shed 6 bases and J shed 0 bases, with 13 bases lying between them.

The rearrangement joins TRBV6-5 to TRBJ1-1, with D possibly being TRBD1 (5 bases). Trimming stripped 4 bases from V and 0 bases from J, with 18 bases between. This CDR3 is built from 17 residues. Germline V gene data show CDR1 as MNHEY and CDR2 as SVGAGI. CDR3 nucleotide sequence: TGTGCCAGCAGTTTCGTCACCCCCGGGACGGTGAACACTGAAGCTTTCTTT. Its protein is CASSFVTPGTVNTEAFF.

There are many counts of this clonotype. The genes are TRBV6-2 or TRBV6-3 and TRBJ2-3; D unresolved. The CDR3 totals 11 residues. V dropped 2 bases and J dropped 6 bases, with 3 bases sitting between them. Germline-derived CDR1 and CDR2 are MNHEY and SVGEGT. The CDR3 region is CASSYPDTQYF. The CDR3 coding sequence is TGTGCCAGCAGTTACCCGGATACGCAGTATTTT.

This clonotype was found many times. This sequence joins TRBV6-6 and TRBJ1-1; TRBD1 aligns across 7 bases. In germline, CDR1 is MNHNY, CDR2 SVGAGI (reference sequence). This CDR3 comprises 17 residues. The junction had 9 bases not matched to a gene; V was cut back by 0 bases and J by 2 bases. The CDR3 DNA sequence: TGTGCCAGCAGTTACTCGAGCTCAGGGGGTAGCAACACTGAAGCTTTCTTT. Translation: CASSYSSSGGSNTEAFF.

This clonotype was recorded a few times. The gene calls are TRBV23-1 and TRBJ2-5; the D is unclear. TRBV23-1 is identified as an open reading frame with a role that is uncertain. Trimming took off 3 bases at V and 3 bases at J, with 14 bases between the two ends. The CDR3 sequence is 15 residues long. The CDR3 DNA reads TGCGCCAGCAGTCAGCTGGGATCCGGCAAAGAGACCCAGTACTTC. Translation: CASSQLGSGKETQYF.

The genes are TRBV12-3 or TRBV12-4 and TRBJ2-1, with D perhaps assigned TRBD1 or TRBD2 (5 bases each). The CDR3 totals 14 residues. The V end lost 7 bases, the J end lost 8 bases, and 18 bases lay between the germline ends. CDR3 in amino acids: CASNFPGPGDEQFF. CDR3 sequence (DNA): TGTGCCAGCAACTTTCCAGGGCCCGGGGATGAGCAGTTCTTC.

The chain is built from TRBV25-1 and TRBJ1-2, with TRBD1 identical over 7 bases. Per germline, CDR1 MGHDK and CDR2 SYGVNS. CDR3 length: 13 amino acids. The junction had 2 bases not matched to a gene; V was cut back by 7 bases and J by 0 bases. CDR3 coding DNA: TGTGCCAGCACCGGACAGGCTAACTATGGCTACACCTTC. Its translation: CASTGQANYGYTF.

The chain combines TRBV4-1 with TRBJ2-3, with TRBD2 matching over 8 bases. This CDR3 comprises 17 residues. V was pared by 0 bases and J by 0 bases, with 5 bases of the junction left unmatched. Looked up from germline, CDR1 is MGHRA and CDR2 is YSYEKL. The CDR3 coding sequence is TGCGCCAGCAGCCAAGATCATGTAGCGGGGAGCACAGATACGCAGTATTTT. Its protein product is CASSQDHVAGSTDTQYF.

This clonotype was detected only once. V gene TRBV7-2 combines with J gene TRBJ2-2, with D perhaps matching TRBD1 or TRBD2 (5 bases each). The CDR3 covers 16 residues. Germline loops: CDR1 SGHTA, CDR2 FQGNSA. V dropped 0 bases and J dropped 4 bases, with 12 bases sitting between them. This CDR3 reads CASSLAGAGSTGELFF. The CDR3 DNA reads TGTGCCAGCAGCTTAGCCGGGGCAGGGAGCACCGGGGAGCTGTTTTTT.

This clonotype was counted only a few times. J is TRBJ2-3 and V is TRBV4-3; perhaps TRBD2 as D (6 bases). V was cut by 0 bases and J by 5 bases, with 9 bases left in between. The CDR3 length is 14 residues. The germline gives CDR1 LGHNA, CDR2 YSLEER. In DNA, the CDR3 is TGCGCCAGCAGCCAAGAGCGGGGCCAAGATACGCAGTATTTT. Its protein is CASSQERGQDTQYF.

The chain carries TRBV20-1 and TRBJ1-2, with D hard to call. The CDR3 extends over 13 amino acids. With 1 base removed from V and 2 bases from J, the gap between germline ends came to 8 bases. The germline V gene encodes CDR1 DFQATT and CDR2 SNEGSKA (reference sequence). CDR3 residues: CSARVGGNYGYTF. The DNA for the CDR3 is TGCAGTGCTAGAGTAGGAGGGAACTATGGCTACACCTTC.

The genes are TRBV6-2 or TRBV6-3 and TRBJ2-7; TRBD2 aligns across 7 bases. The CDR3 runs 12 residues. Germline V gene data show CDR1 as MNHEY and CDR2 as SVGEGT. The CDR3 DNA follows: TGTGCCAGCGGAGACAACCGGGACTACATGAACGTC. It yields the protein CASGDNRDYMNV.

The chain couples TRBV14 to TRBJ1-1; 7 bases agree with TRBD1. Germline-derived CDR1 and CDR2 are SGHDN and FVKESK. The CDR3 contains 16 residues. J lost 0 bases, V lost 4 bases, and 8 bases had no gene match. CDR3 amino acids: CASSRFRTGLNTEAFF. As DNA, the CDR3 is TGTGCCAGCAGCCGTTTCCGGACAGGCTTGAACACTGAAGCTTTCTTT.

The CDR3 reads CSADRAGEETQYF. The CDR3 coding sequence is TGCAGTGCTGACCGAGCGGGGGAGGAGACCCAGTACTTC. The chain couples TRBV20-1 to TRBJ2-5, with 8 bases aligning to TRBD2. The CDR3 extends over 13 amino acids. The V gene's germline CDR1 is DFQATT and CDR2 SNEGSKA (reference sequence). The V gene end was trimmed by 5 bases and the J gene end by 5 bases; junction bases not matched to a gene: 7.

The sample holds a few counts of this clonotype. The chain employs TRBV6-2 or TRBV6-3 and TRBJ1-2; D remains ambiguous. V was pared by 5 bases and J by 6 bases, with 13 bases between. The CDR3 runs 13 residues. From germline, CDR1 is MNHEY and CDR2 SVGEGT. The CDR3 sequence: CASSRRSPDGYTF. CDR3 in DNA: TGTGCCAGCAGTCGTCGGTCACCCGATGGCTACACCTTC.

V usage is TRBV6-5 and J usage is TRBJ2-1; D is tentatively TRBD1 or TRBD2 (5 bases each). The CDR3 sequence is 15 residues long. V shed 2 bases and J shed 4 bases, with 12 bases lying between them. Germline CDR1 is MNHEY and CDR2 is SVGAGI. CDR3 protein: CASSYGDARYNEQFF. The CDR3, as DNA: TGTGCCAGCAGTTACGGGGACGCTAGGTACAATGAGCAGTTCTTC.

This rearrangement joins TRBV7-3 to TRBJ2-3, with 7 bases fitting TRBD2. The CDR3 covers 13 residues. Germline CDR1 SGHTA, CDR2 FQGTGA. The J segment lost 4 bases and the V segment lost 5 bases, leaving 3 bases of the junction unmatched. The CDR3 here is CASSGLAADTQYF. DNA for the CDR3: TGTGCCAGCAGCGGCCTAGCGGCAGATACGCAGTATTTT.

V and J are TRBV4-1 and TRBJ2-5, with D possibly being TRBD1 or TRBD2 (7 bases each). V lost 1 base to trimming and J lost 4 bases, with 13 bases between them. The germline gives CDR1 MGHRA, CDR2 YSYEKL. There are 15 residues in the CDR3. DNA for the CDR3: TGCGCCAGCAGCCAAGGGGGAGGGGGCGGAGAGACCCAGTACTTC. It translates to CASSQGGGGGETQYF.

The rearrangement links TRBV7-2 to TRBJ1-1, with D possibly TRBD1 on 5 matching bases. This CDR3 spans 15 amino acids. CDR1 SGHTA and CDR2 FQGNSA come from the germline V gene. Trimming pared 5 bases from V and 4 bases from J, leaving 17 bases between. The CDR3 DNA is TGTGCCAGCAGCCCTAGCATGGGGCTGGTCACTGAAGCTTTCTTT. This translates into CASSPSMGLVTEAFF.

The genes are TRBV6-2 or TRBV6-3 and TRBJ2-7; D perhaps matches TRBD2 (5 bases). CDR3 length: 14 amino acids. Between the trimmed V and J ends, which lost 2 bases and 3 bases, there was a span of 11 bases. Germline CDR1 and CDR2: MNHEY and SVGEGT. Here the CDR3 reads CASSYGSGLYEQYV. For the CDR3, the DNA is TGTGCCAGCAGTTACGGTTCAGGACTCTACGAGCAGTACGTC.

This clonotype was detected only once. The gene calls are TRBV4-1 and TRBJ2-7; a weak D match, TRBD2 (5 bases). The CDR3 sequence is 14 residues long. Germline CDR1 MGHRA, CDR2 YSYEKL. Trimming pared 0 bases from V and 1 base from J, leaving 7 bases between. In DNA form, the CDR3 reads TGCGCCAGCAGCCAAGATGAGGGATCCTACGAGCAGTACTTC. Translation: CASSQDEGSYEQYF.

This clonotype was observed a handful of times. The gene calls are TRBV7-9 and TRBJ1-1; D remains unclear. Germline V lookup: CDR1 SEHNR, CDR2 FQNEAQ (reference sequence). The germline V and J ends were trimmed by 6 bases and 11 bases, with 16 bases remaining between them. CDR3 length: 12 residues. The CDR3: CASSRASGGAFF. CDR3 nucleotide sequence: TGTGCCAGCAGTCGCGCTTCAGGTGGGGCTTTCTTT.

Ten or more counts support this clonotype. This chain's CDR3 is CASSLAGIPYF. CDR3 nucleotide sequence: TGTGCCAGCAGCTTAGCGGGGATCCCGTACTTC. This rearrangement joins TRBV7-2 to TRBJ2-7; D not certain. The germline CDR1 and CDR2 sequences are SGHTA and FQGNSA. The length of the CDR3 is 11 residues. Between the trimmed V and J ends, which lost 0 bases and 12 bases, there was a span of 9 bases.

This chain uses TRBV5-1 with TRBJ1-4, with D perhaps TRBD1 (5 bases). The CDR3 is 13 residues long. Trimming stripped 5 bases from V and 7 bases from J, with 12 bases between. Germline-derived CDR1 and CDR2 are SGHRS and YFSETQ. This CDR3 reads CASRRGMSEKLFF. CDR3 sequence (DNA): TGCGCCAGCAGGAGGGGTATGAGTGAAAAACTGTTTTTT.

The chain is built from TRBV6-5 and TRBJ2-5; TRBD2 matches at 10 bases. Unmatched junction bases numbered 3, after V lost 4 bases and J lost 1 base. CDR3 length: 15 residues. Germline V gene sequence: CDR1 MNHEY, CDR2 SVGAGI. In DNA, the CDR3 is TGTGCCAGCAGTTTTAGCGGGGGGCTCCAAGAGACCCAGTACTTC. The encoded protein is CASSFSGGLQETQYF.